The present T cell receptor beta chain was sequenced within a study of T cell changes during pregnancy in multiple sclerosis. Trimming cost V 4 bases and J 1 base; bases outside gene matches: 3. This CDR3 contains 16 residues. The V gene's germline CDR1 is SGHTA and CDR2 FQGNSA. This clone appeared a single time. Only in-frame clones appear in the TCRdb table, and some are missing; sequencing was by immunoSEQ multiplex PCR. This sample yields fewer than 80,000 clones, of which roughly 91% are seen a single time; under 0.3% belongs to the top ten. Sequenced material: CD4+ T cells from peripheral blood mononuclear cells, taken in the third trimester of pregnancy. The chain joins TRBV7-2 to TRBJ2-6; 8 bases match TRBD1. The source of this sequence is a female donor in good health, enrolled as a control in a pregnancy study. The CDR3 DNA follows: TGTGCCAGCAGCTGGCAGGGGGCTTCTGGGGCCAACGTCCTGACTTTC. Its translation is CASSWQGASGANVLTF.